The clone carrying this TCR beta chain was detected a few times. Its antigen is not identified. Distinct nucleotide sequences in the sample also encode this CDR3. Researchers ran the PCR with 60 Vbeta and 13 Jbeta primers. Profiled with immunoSEQ multiplex PCR; TCRdb holds only in-frame clones, not every one. The sample holds approximately 210,000 clones; 60% to 85% are singletons and the top ten take over 1.5%. The sample belongs to a study of cytomegalovirus exposure and HLA in healthy donors. Study-level points and caveats: Cytomegalovirus-associated status was assigned to 164 TCR beta chains. Researchers had no immune exposure information except CMV serostatus available. Being productive about 90% or about 30% of the time was typical of most TCR beta V segments in an earlier analysis.

In germline, CDR1 is LGHNA, CDR2 YNFKEQ. The CDR3 runs 17 residues. The junction had 6 bases not matched to a gene; V was cut back by 0 bases and J by 2 bases. Sequencing input: PBMCs. This chain uses TRBV4-2 with TRBJ2-3, with 9 bases aligning to TRBD2. This TCR came from a girl aged 5-17 years in good health and CMV-seropositive. CDR3 sequence: CASSQDRAGGPTDTQYF. Here the CDR3 DNA reads TGTGCCAGCAGCCAAGATAGGGCGGGGGGGCCCACAGATACGCAGTATTTT.